This T cell receptor beta chain was identified during a study of blood T cells in healthy people across ages. Study-level findings and limits: Roughly linear age-related decline in beta diversity appeared, significant by age 40.

PCR was performed a second time for roughly 7 to 12 cycles using a sample-barcoded 5' primer and a J-beta primer mix. TCRdb used MiXCR to reprocess the 5' RACE reads, holding one entry per CDR3 protein. The sample records fewer than 1,200,000 distinct CDR3 sequences, roughly 24% being singletons. Germline trimming cut 0 bases from V and 2 bases from J; bases unmatched to any gene: 2. The germline V gene has CDR1 SGDLS and CDR2 YYNGEE. CDR3 length: 15 amino acids. Concerning this clonotype itself: As yet, its antigen is unknown.

These data also featured in a second study, about T cells of mothers and their children.

The rearrangement joins TRBV9 to TRBJ2-5; TRBD2 aligns across 9 bases. The TCR was taken from a girl aged 2-10 years in good health. Sequenced material: blood. The CDR3 DNA reads TGTGCCAGCAGCGTAGTGGCGGGGGGGCAAGAGACCCAGTACTTC. This sequence encodes CASSVVAGGQETQYF. Based on the CDR3 plus reference TRBV9 and TRBJ2-5, the full variable domain is DSGVTQTPKHLITATGQRVTLRCSPRSGDLSVYWYQQSLDQGLQFLIQYYNGEERAKGNILERFSAQQFPDLHSELNLSSLELGDSALYFCASSVVAGGQETQYFGPGTRLLVL.